The clone carrying this T cell receptor (beta chain) was counted a few times. This entry belongs to a study of T-cell reconstitution after alpha-beta-depleted transplantation in children. Preparation of the TCRbeta library was carried out with unique molecular identifiers. A single record per CDR3 protein comes from TCRdb applying MiXCR to the PCR reads. The table includes about 240,000 distinct CDR3 sequences, under 30% detected once. Trimming shortened V by 0 bases and J by 6 bases, and 12 bases separated the two germline ends. Germline CDR1 SGHRS, CDR2 YFSETQ. This CDR3 has 15 amino acids. This clonotype originated in a girl aged 2-10 years with Fanconi anemia, due to receive a stem cell transplant. The specimen was PBMCs, collected before TCRalphabeta/CD19-depleted stem cell transplant. The chain recombines TRBV5-1 with TRBJ2-2, with D hard to call. The CDR3 coding sequence is TGCGCCAGCAGCTTGGTACCCTCCAAGGCCGGGGAGCTGTTTTTT. Translating gives CASSLVPSKAGELFF. The whole variable domain, filled in from reference TRBV5-1 and TRBJ2-2, reads KAGVTQTPRYLIKTRGQQVTLSCSPISGHRSVSWYQQTPGQGLQFLFEYFSETQRNKGNFPGRFSGRQFSNSRSEMNVSTLELGDSALYLCASSLVPSKAGELFFGEGSRLTVL.